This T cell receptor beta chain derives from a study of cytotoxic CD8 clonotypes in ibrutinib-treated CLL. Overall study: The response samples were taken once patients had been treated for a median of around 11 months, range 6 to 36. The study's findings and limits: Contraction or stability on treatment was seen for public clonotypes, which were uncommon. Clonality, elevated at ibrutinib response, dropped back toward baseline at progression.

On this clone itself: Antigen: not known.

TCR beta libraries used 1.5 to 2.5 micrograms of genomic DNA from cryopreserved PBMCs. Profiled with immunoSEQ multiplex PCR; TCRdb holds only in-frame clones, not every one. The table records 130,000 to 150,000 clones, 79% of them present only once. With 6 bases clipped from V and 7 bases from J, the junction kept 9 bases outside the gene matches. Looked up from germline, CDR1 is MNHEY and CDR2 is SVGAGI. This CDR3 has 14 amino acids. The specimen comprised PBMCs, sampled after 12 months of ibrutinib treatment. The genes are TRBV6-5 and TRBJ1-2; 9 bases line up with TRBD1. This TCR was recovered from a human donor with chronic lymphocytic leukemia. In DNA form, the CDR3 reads TGTGCCAGCAGACACAGGGGGCTAGGTTCTGGCTACACCTTC. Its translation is CASRHRGLGSGYTF.